Following are 9 T cell receptor beta chains from one sample sequenced in a study of blood T cell repertoires in COVID-19. Only in-frame clones appear in the TCRdb table, and some are missing; sequencing was by immunoSEQ multiplex PCR. The sample shows around 51,000 clones, around 84% of them seen only once. The sample was peripheral blood. These receptors came from a man older than 75 with active COVID-19.

The chain is built from TRBV5-1 and TRBJ1-3, with a tentative D call TRBD1 (5 bases). The CDR3 loop spans 15 amino acids. The V end lost 4 bases, the J end lost 1 base, and 12 bases lay between the germline ends. CDR1 is SGHRS, CDR2 YFSETQ, per germline. The CDR3 protein is CASSPNGGSGNTIYF. The CDR3, as DNA: TGCGCCAGCAGCCCTAACGGGGGATCTGGAAACACCATATATTTT. Complete variable domain (other parts from reference TRBV5-1 and TRBJ1-3): KAGVTQTPRYLIKTRGQQVTLSCSPISGHRSVSWYQQTPGQGLQFLFEYFSETQRNKGNFPGRFSGRQFSNSRSEMNVSTLELGDSALYLCASSPNGGSGNTIYFGEGSWLTVV.

V gene TRBV10-3 combines with J gene TRBJ2-2; possibly TRBD2 for D (6 bases). There are 13 residues in the CDR3. Between the trimmed V and J ends, which lost 10 bases and 5 bases, there was a span of 14 bases. Germline assignment: CDR1 ENHRY and CDR2 SYGVKD. The CDR3 is CATQGGKTGELFF. The DNA of the CDR3 is TGTGCCACCCAGGGAGGAAAGACCGGGGAGCTGTTTTTT.

The chain combines TRBV11-2 with TRBJ2-2; 9 bases map to TRBD1. The CDR3 totals 16 residues. Germline CDR1 and CDR2: SGHAT and FQNNGV. V lost 6 bases to trimming and J lost 3 bases; unmatched junction nucleotides: 8. CDR3 region: CASSLGGQGYTGELFF. The CDR3 region has the DNA TGTGCCAGCAGTTTGGGAGGACAGGGGTACACCGGGGAGCTGTTTTTT.

The chain links TRBV30 to TRBJ2-3, with 9 bases aligning to TRBD1. J was trimmed by 4 bases and V by 5 bases; bases with no gene match: 16. The CDR3 extends over 17 amino acids. CDR1 GTSNPN and CDR2 SVGIG come from the germline V gene (reference sequence). Here the CDR3 reads CAWAPPQTGTGPDTQYF. The CDR3 nucleotides are TGTGCCTGGGCCCCCCCACAAACCGGGACAGGGCCAGATACGCAGTATTTT.

A note on this clone: One end of the junction fails to match germline, which may point to a read error. CDR3 nucleotide sequence: TGTGCCAGCAGTTACACTAGCAAAGATACGCAGTATTTT. Translated: CASSYTSKDTQYF. The chain uses TRBV6-5 and TRBJ2-3; the D gene is possibly TRBD2 (6 bases). Germline loops: CDR1 MNHEY, CDR2 SVGAGI. This CDR3 is built from 13 residues.

V usage is TRBV4-1 and J usage is TRBJ2-1; 8 bases are a match to TRBD2. The V and J ends lost 1 base and 9 bases, in that order; junction bases with no gene match: 11. The germline gives CDR1 MGHRA, CDR2 YSYEKL. This CDR3 contains 16 residues. This CDR3 reads CASSQGRASGSVEQFF. In DNA, the CDR3 is TGCGCCAGCAGCCAAGGTCGGGCTAGCGGGTCGGTTGAGCAGTTCTTC.

This clone was observed a handful of times. The V and J genes are TRBV6-5 and TRBJ1-3; D call uncertain. With 7 bases removed from V and 5 bases from J, the gap between germline ends came to 12 bases. Germline CDR1 is MNHEY and CDR2 is SVGAGI. CDR3 length: 13 residues. The CDR3 DNA is TGTGCCAGCAAAAGCCTGCAAAGAAACACCATATATTTT. Translating gives CASKSLQRNTIYF.

The rearrangement links TRBV5-1 to TRBJ2-2, with 7 bases lining up with TRBD2. Germline values: CDR1 SGHRS, CDR2 YFSETQ. This CDR3 has 15 amino acids. V gave up 4 bases and J gave up 1 base; unmatched junction bases: 4. CDR3 DNA sequence: TGCGCCAGCAGCCCGCGGGAGTTGAACACCGGGGAGCTGTTTTTT. As protein: CASSPRELNTGELFF.

As regards this clone: The same CDR3 arises from other DNA sequences in this sample as well. The gene calls are TRBV7-9 and TRBJ2-1; TRBD2 is a possible D gene (6 bases). Trimming took 2 bases from V and 7 from J, leaving 12 bases between them. CDR3 length: 14 amino acids. Germline V gene lookup returns CDR1 SEHNR and CDR2 FQNEAQ (reference sequence). In DNA, the CDR3 is TGTGCCAGCAGCTTAACACTAGCAGGTAATGAGCAGTTCTTC. It encodes CASSLTLAGNEQFF.